This T cell receptor beta chain was sequenced in a study of cytomegalovirus exposure and HLA in healthy donors. Whole-study findings and limits: Association of a missense DCLRE1C variant with TCR beta V- and J-gene trimming was reported in a later analysis. Confirmation was obtained in vitro that three CMV-associated chains are specific for CMV antigens.

The CDR3 extends over 15 amino acids. Germline V lookup: CDR1 SGHRS, CDR2 YFSETQ. V was clipped by 5 bases and J by 2 bases; unmatched bases: 10. As regards this clone: Its antigen remains unidentified.

Both 60 Vbeta primers and 13 Jbeta primers went into the PCR. This table comes from immunoSEQ multiplex PCR, and its TCRdb copy is limited to in-frame clones, with some not included. The sample contains about 150,000 clones, 79% of which appear only once. Material for sequencing was PBMCs. The clonotype comes from a human donor in good health. This chain uses TRBV5-1 with TRBJ2-7; TRBD2 matches 7 bases. CDR3 region: CASRGAWTSPYEQYF. CDR3 in DNA: TGCGCCAGCAGAGGGGCCTGGACTAGTCCCTACGAGCAGTACTTC.